The sequence of this T cell receptor (beta chain) was determined in a study of T cell responses to AZD1222 COVID-19 vaccine. Study-level results: No repertoire was sampled before or during the peak T cell response, only after it. White British donors predominated, females outnumbered males, and clonal diversity was possibly underestimated.

Details on this clone: Its matching antigen is unknown.

Germline-derived CDR1 and CDR2 are SNHLY and FYNNEI. The CDR3 sequence is 14 residues long. J was trimmed by 4 bases and V by 7 bases; bases with no gene match: 3. Profiling relied on immunoSEQ multiplex PCR, and the TCRdb table lists in-frame clones only, not all of them. Of around 120,000 clones listed, 90% to 95% are singletons. J is TRBJ2-2 and V is TRBV2, with 10 nucleotides matching TRBD1. The sequence was obtained from an adult in good health. Sequencing was performed on peripheral blood, taken on day 0 of AZD1222 vaccination. The CDR3 region has the DNA TGTGCCAGCACGGGACAGGGGCTCACCGGGGAGCTGTTTTTT. Translated: CASTGQGLTGELFF.